This T cell receptor beta chain was obtained from a study of blood T cell repertoires in COVID-19 (dated by TCRdb to about 2020). Regarding the complete study: Collaborator samples came from the United States, Italy and Spain and covered acute and convalescent phases of COVID-19. The prospective study material was composed of cDNA or gDNA derived from T cells, B-cell-depleted T cells, or PBMCs. Deeply sampled blood TCRbeta repertoires from subjects exposed to, actively infected with, or recovered from COVID-19 were included in the dataset. The sample metadata nearly always contained a de-identified subject ID, COVID-19 status, age in years and sex. The repertoires were released in a freely available public database meant as a resource for research on the immune response to SARS-CoV-2. Where available, HLA class I and class II types were obtained from metadata supplied by the sample provider rather than from assay-based typing. The samples were drawn from the first 160 participants of the ongoing ImmuneRACE study and from 1,200 or so subjects provided by 6 global collaborators.

This clone came up once. It lacks a known antigen. No qualities accompany the bases; no much larger clone lies one base away. What the study reported, not specific to this receptor: The quantity of clinical and demographic metadata differed by source and by participant and was supplied without curation.

One collaborating source in Seattle enrolled patients during active infection and followed them longitudinally through the course of disease. Whole blood was collected in K2EDTA tubes by collaborating institutions according to the institutions' own protocols. For TCRbeta analysis, collaborators shipped samples in one of three forms: frozen whole blood, isolated PBMCs, or DNA extracted from either of those sample types. Measured from the cysteine to the phenylalanine, the CDR3 is 17 residues long. Only the CDR3 portion is preserved as DNA: 51 bases, with reading frame beginning at the first base. According to the germline V gene, CDR1 reads SGHRS and CDR2 reads YFSETQ. V is pruned by 0 bases and J by 0 bases, leaving 7 bases of the junction without a gene match. TCRbeta CDR3 regions were amplified from genomic DNA by means of the immunoSEQ Assay, a bias-controlled multiplex PCR. On the study's bioinformatics: The number of nucleated cells in each sample was estimated from the amplification of reference gene primers within the assay. To quantify the absolute abundance of each unique TCRbeta CDR3 rearrangement, sequence reads were collapsed and filtered. For each sample, productive Simpson clonality was calculated as the square root of Simpson's diversity index across productive rearrangements. TCRdb took over this immuneACCESS table, retaining in-frame rearrangements with V and J assigned. Such tables are incomplete; in checked studies, under half of the missing clones stem from an unresolved V gene, and the remainder is unexplained. That table furnishes V, J and clone size, whereas the DNA furnished D and trimming. Counted in this sample were about 69,000 clones; under 85% of them appeared once. Roughly 14% of the sample lies in the top ten.

This receptor was obtained from a man aged 45-65 years with COVID-19, enrolled during active disease. The receptor chain draws on TRBV5-1 and TRBJ1-1; 8 central bases correspond to TRBD1. Material: peripheral blood. In nucleotides, the sequence is TGCGCCAGCAGCTTGGATGGGACAGGCCTGATGAACACTGAAGCTTTCTTT. This gives the protein CASSLDGTGLMNTEAFF.